A selection of T cell receptor beta chains follows, all from one sample in a study of blood T cell repertoires in COVID-19. Profiling relied on immunoSEQ multiplex PCR, and the TCRdb table lists in-frame clones only, not all of them. The sample includes about 250,000 clones, around 89% of them seen just once. The sequencing input was PBMCs or T cells enriched from blood (not recorded which). The receptor set was obtained from a man aged 35-49 years who had recovered from COVID-19. The CDR3 runs from the conserved cysteine through the conserved F or W. D genes are given only for firm matches. Expanded clones get a size class; other rows say once, few or many, or leave the size out.

TRBV29-1,NA,TRBD1,TRBJ2-3,TGCAGCGTATCCTCGGGGACAGGGACAGATACGCAGTATTTT,CSVSSGTGTDTQYF
TRBV19,NA,TRBD1,TRBJ2-7,TGTGCCAGTAGTATGTGGACAGGGGACTACGAGCAGTACTTC,CASSMWTGDYEQYF
TRBV11-2,NA,TRBD1,TRBJ1-4,TGTGCCAGCAGCTTACCGGGACAGGCAACGATAAATGAAAAACTGTTTTTT,CASSLPGQATINEKLFF
TRBV19,NA,NA,TRBJ1-2,TGTGCCAGTAGTCCTCAAACAGTGCCTAACTATGGCTACACCTTC,CASSPQTVPNYGYTF
TRBV12-3/TRBV12-4,NA,NA,TRBJ1-2,TGTGCCAGCAGTTTGGGCAGGGCCTATGGCTACACCTTC,CASSLGRAYGYTF
TRBV6-5,NA,NA,TRBJ2-7,TGTGCCAGCAGTAAGTACCTGGACAGTTCCTACGAGCAGTACTTC,CASSKYLDSSYEQYF
TRBV6-2/TRBV6-3,NA,TRBD1,TRBJ1-5,TGTGCCAGCAGTCCCACAGGGGTCCTATCGCCCCAGCATTTT,CASSPTGVLSPQHF
TRBV18,NA,NA,TRBJ2-2,TGTGCCAGCTCACCAATGTTGCGGGGAGTTCTGGAAACCGGGGAGCTGTTTTTT,CASSPMLRGVLETGELFF
TRBV6-5,NA,TRBD2,TRBJ2-7,TGTGCCAGCAGTTACCAACTAGCGGGGGACTACGAGCAGTACTTC,CASSYQLAGDYEQYF
TRBV5-6,NA,NA,TRBJ1-6,TGTGCCAGCAGCCTAACCGACAGACATAATTCACCCCTCCACTTT,CASSLTDRHNSPLHF
TRBV7-9,NA,NA,TRBJ1-1,TGTGCCAGCAGCGAAAACGGGAGGCTTGAAGCTTTCTTT,CASSENGRLEAFF
TRBV7-2,NA,TRBD2,TRBJ2-7,TGTGCCAGCAGCTTGACTAGCGGGAGGTCTTTCTCAGTCGGCGAGCAGTACTTC,CASSLTSGRSFSVGEQYF
TRBV11-3,NA,NA,TRBJ1-1,TGTGCCAGCGCGATCCGGGGAAAAGCTGAAGCTTTCTTT,CASAIRGKAEAFF
TRBV5-6,NA,TRBD1,TRBJ1-6,TGTGCCAGCAGCCTAGACAGGGGTTTGGCACCCCTCCACTTT,CASSLDRGLAPLHF
TRBV7-6,NA,NA,TRBJ1-5,TGTGCCAGCAGCTTATCTGGCAATCAGCCCCAGCATTTT,CASSLSGNQPQHF
TRBV7-2,once,NA,TRBJ1-2,TGTGCCAGCAGCTCCCAGGGAGGAAGCACCTATGGCTACACCTTC,CASSSQGGSTYGYTF
TRBV28,NA,NA,TRBJ2-7,TGTGCCAGCAGTTTCGCGTTTTCCACAGATAATAACTACGAGCAGTACTTC,CASSFAFSTDNNYEQYF
TRBV12-3/TRBV12-4,NA,NA,TRBJ2-1,TGTGCCAGCAGTTTTGACGTAGCGCAGTTCTTC,CASSFDVAQFF
TRBV12-3/TRBV12-4,NA,TRBD2,TRBJ2-1,TGTGCCAGCAGGGCCGGGACTAGCAATGAGCAGTTCTTC,CASRAGTSNEQFF
TRBV27,NA,NA,TRBJ1-2,TGTGCCAGCAGTTTACCAGGTTATGGCTACACCTTC,CASSLPGYGYTF
TRBV6-6,few,TRBD1,TRBJ2-1,TGTGCCAGCAGTTCCCCCCCGGGACAGGGGAATACTGAGCAGTTCTTC,CASSSPPGQGNTEQFF
TRBV2,NA,NA,TRBJ2-1,TGTGCCAGCTCGAGCCGGGGGGCAACCTACAATGAGCAGTTCTTC,CASSSRGATYNEQFF
TRBV6-2/TRBV6-3,NA,NA,TRBJ2-7,TGTGCCAGCAGTATAGAACACGGGATCAGATACGAGCAGTACTTC,CASSIEHGIRYEQYF
TRBV19,NA,NA,TRBJ2-7,TGTGCCAGTAGTATCAGTCGGGGAAGCTCCTACGAGCAGTACTTC,CASSISRGSSYEQYF
TRBV25-1,once,TRBD1,TRBJ1-4,TGTGCCAGCAGTGCTCGGGGACAGGGTAATGAAAAACTGTTTTTT,CASSARGQGNEKLFF
TRBV19,NA,NA,TRBJ2-6,TGTGCCAGTTTTATTCAGGGAGGCCCGCGGGTCTCTGGGGCCAACGTCCTGACTTTC,CASFIQGGPRVSGANVLTF
TRBV2,NA,NA,TRBJ2-2,TGTGCCAGCAGTGAACTTGTGGCTAACACCGGGGAGCTGTTTTTT,CASSELVANTGELFF
TRBV6-1,NA,NA,TRBJ1-4,TGTGCCAGCAGTGAAGGGAGACGGACGGGCGGGGAAAAACTGTTTTTT,CASSEGRRTGGEKLFF
TRBV4-1,NA,NA,TRBJ1-1,TGCGCCAGCAGCCAAGTACGGGATGGAAACACTGAAGCTTTCTTT,CASSQVRDGNTEAFF
TRBV7-2,NA,NA,TRBJ2-7,TGTGCCAGCAGCTTAGACGCCAGCTCCTACGAGCAGTACTTC,CASSLDASSYEQYF
TRBV28,NA,NA,TRBJ2-7,TGTGCCAGCAGTTTACGAAGGGGCGAGCAGTACTTC,CASSLRRGEQYF
TRBV19,NA,NA,TRBJ2-7,TGTGCCAGTAGTATCGCCCAGGTAGATTACGAGCAGTACTTC,CASSIAQVDYEQYF
TRBV12-3/TRBV12-4,NA,NA,TRBJ1-2,TGTGCCAGCAGCCAGGGGAACCTCTACACCTTC,CASSQGNLYTF
TRBV3-1/TRBV3-2,NA,NA,TRBJ1-6,TGTGCCAGCAGCCAAGATAAAGGGAGCGGGTCACCCCTCCACTTT,CASSQDKGSGSPLHF
TRBV4-1,NA,NA,TRBJ2-1,TGCGCCAGCAGCCAAGATGGGGGGTTAAGAGCGTCCCTCTACAATGAGCAGTTCTTC,CASSQDGGLRASLYNEQFF
TRBV6-5,NA,TRBD1,TRBJ1-2,TGTGCCAGCAGTTCAACAGGGGGCTTCTATGGCTACACCTTC,CASSSTGGFYGYTF
TRBV5-6,NA,NA,TRBJ2-1,TGTGCCAGCAGCTTGGAGGGGTACGGCGGTTCCTACAATGAGCAGTTCTTC,CASSLEGYGGSYNEQFF
TRBV7-9,many,NA,TRBJ2-7,TGTGCCAGCCCCGATAGGGGCGAGCAGTACTTC,CASPDRGEQYF
TRBV20-1,NA,NA,TRBJ1-1,TGCAGTGCTGAGACAGATGAAGCTTTCTTT,CSAETDEAFF
TRBV6-5,NA,NA,TRBJ2-7,TGTGCCAGCAGCCGACAAGGGACAGAGCAGTACTTC,CASSRQGTEQYF
TRBV5-6,NA,NA,TRBJ1-3,TGTGCCAGCAGTCTGCGGGGGGCAGGAAGAAGCTCTGGAAACACCATATATTTT,CASSLRGAGRSSGNTIYF
TRBV29-1,NA,TRBD2,TRBJ2-2,TGCAGCGTAGTTACCGGGACTAGCTTCAACACCGGGGAGCTGTTTTTT,CSVVTGTSFNTGELFF
TRBV3-1/TRBV3-2,NA,TRBD2,TRBJ2-1,TGTGCCAGCAGCGTAGGACTAGCAGACAATGAGCAGTTCTTC,CASSVGLADNEQFF
TRBV5-8,NA,TRBD1,TRBJ1-2,TGTGCCAGCAGCCGGCACGGGACAGGTAGTGGCTACACCTTC,CASSRHGTGSGYTF
TRBV19,NA,TRBD2,TRBJ2-4,TGTGCCAGTAGTATAGCGGGGGGTAGGAGAAACATTCAGTACTTC,CASSIAGGRRNIQYF
TRBV5-6,NA,NA,TRBJ2-7,TGTGCCAGCATCCAAACGGGACAATACGAGCAGTACTTC,CASIQTGQYEQYF
TRBV7-6,NA,NA,TRBJ1-5,TGTGCCAGCAGCTTAGGCGATAGCAATCAGCCCCAGCATTTT,CASSLGDSNQPQHF
TRBV28,NA,TRBD1,TRBJ1-4,TGTGCCAGCAGTTCGACAGGGGGTAATGAAAAACTGTTTTTT,CASSSTGGNEKLFF
TRBV6-1,NA,TRBD1,TRBJ1-4,TGTGCCAGCAGTGAAATACAGGGGTTAGGTGAAAAACTGTTTTTT,CASSEIQGLGEKLFF
TRBV5-1,NA,TRBD1,TRBJ1-5,TGCGCCAGCAGCTTGGTACAGGGGGAAAGCAATCAGCCCCAGCATTTT,CASSLVQGESNQPQHF
TRBV11-3,NA,NA,TRBJ2-7,TGTGCCAGCAGCTCCACCTACGAGCAGTACTTC,CASSSTYEQYF
TRBV12-3/TRBV12-4,few,TRBD1,TRBJ1-1,TGTGCCAGCAGTTTAGAGGGACAGGGAGCTTTCTTT,CASSLEGQGAFF
TRBV6-5,NA,NA,TRBJ1-3,TGTGCCAGCAGTTACTCCAGGGCCCAAAACACCATATATTTT,CASSYSRAQNTIYF
TRBV7-9,NA,TRBD1,TRBJ2-7,TGTGCCAGCAGCCTCTCCGGGACGGGACAGCCATTGAACTACGAGCAGTACTTC,CASSLSGTGQPLNYEQYF
TRBV10-3,NA,TRBD1,TRBJ2-3,TGTGCCATCAGTGATCCCCCGGGACAGGGATTCACAGATACGCAGTATTTT,CAISDPPGQGFTDTQYF
TRBV7-6,once,NA,TRBJ2-7,TGTGCCAGCAGCTTAACGGACAGACCCTACGAGCAGTACTTC,CASSLTDRPYEQYF
TRBV28,NA,NA,TRBJ2-7,TGTGCCAGCAAACAGTTGTCCTACGAGCAGTACTTC,CASKQLSYEQYF
TRBV19,NA,NA,TRBJ1-5,TGTGCCAGTAGGGAAAAGGGAGGGGTTGCTCAGCCCCAGCATTTT,CASREKGGVAQPQHF
TRBV19,NA,TRBD2,TRBJ2-5,TGTGCCAGTAGTATATTTGCGGGAGGAGAGACCCAGTACTTC,CASSIFAGGETQYF
TRBV27,many,TRBD2,TRBJ2-7,TGTGCCAGCAGTTTTCGATCTAGCGCGTCCTTCGGGGGGAACTACGAGCAGTACTTC,CASSFRSSASFGGNYEQYF